This T cell receptor (beta chain) is from a study of regulatory T cells in long-lasting Graves disease. Study-level results: Persistent cases favored TRBV28, TRBJ1-2 and TRBJ2-5.

Regarding this clonotype: Its target is not known.

Libraries of TCR beta came from iRepertoire HTBI primers plus Arm-PCR of CDR3 regions. TCRdb re-derived calls from the multiplex PCR reads in MiXCR, one entry per CDR3 protein. The sample holds about 220,000 distinct CDR3 sequences, roughly 19% seen once. This sample's time point: newly diagnosed GD, antithyroid drugs for less than 3 months. From PBMCs, RNA was extracted and then used to make the TCR library. Under American Thyroid Association guidelines, Graves' disease was diagnosed. The germline V gene has CDR1 MNHEY and CDR2 SMNVEV (reference sequence). With 4 bases removed from V and 6 bases from J, the gap between germline ends came to 13 bases. CDR3 length: 14 residues. The sample was also reused in another study, on T cells in Graves' hyperthyroidism and ophthalmopathy. From that paper: Thyroid ultrasound, orbital computed tomography, clinical symptoms, and serum thyroxine and TRAb underpinned diagnoses. When the TCR CDR3 underwent first-round RT-PCR, the HTBI primer set was used.

This material consisted of peripheral blood mononuclear cells (PBMCs), taken at new diagnosis, from a patient treated with antithyroid drugs. This clonotype was sampled from a woman between 25 and 40 years old with Graves disease. The chain uses TRBV27 and TRBJ2-1; no reliable D call. The CDR3 region is CASSSVGFPNEQFF. The CDR3, as DNA: TGTGCCAGCAGTTCTGTGGGGTTTCCCAATGAGCAGTTCTTC.